This is a list of T cell receptor beta chains from one sample in a study of blood T cell repertoires in COVID-19. Method: immunoSEQ multiplex PCR; TCRdb's copy keeps in-frame clones and lacks some. Of 150,000 to 180,000 clones in the sample, approximately 85% were seen once. Sample: peripheral blood. The origin of the receptors is a man aged 55 to 70 with COVID-19, enrolled during active disease. Both conserved end residues are part of each CDR3. The D gene is left open where the match is weak. Clone size, where shown, is once, few, many, or a class for clones that have expanded.

>TRBD1|-|TRBJ2-7|TRBV4-3
TGCGCCAGCAGCCAAGGGTCCCCCGGGACAGGTGTCTACGAGCAGTACTTC
CASSQGSPGTGVYEQYF
>-|-|TRBJ1-1|TRBV27
TGTGCCAGCAGTCCCTCGGGTTGGGGAGGCACTGAAGCTTTCTTT
CASSPSGWGGTEAFF
>-|-|TRBJ2-4|TRBV4-2
TGTGCCAGCAGCCGAGGGGAGGGGGGTAGGATTCAGTACTTC
CASSRGEGGRIQYF
>TRBD1|-|TRBJ2-1|TRBV29-1
TGCAGCGTCACGACAGGGAACGGGAATGAGCAGTTCTTC
CSVTTGNGNEQFF
>-|-|TRBJ1-4|TRBV3-1/TRBV3-2
TGTGCCAGCAGCTTCCGGGAGGGAGATGAAAAACTGTTTTTT
CASSFREGDEKLFF
>TRBD1|-|TRBJ2-7|TRBV6-5
TGTGCCAGCAGTTACCGGACAGGATCTAATGAGCAGTACTTC
CASSYRTGSNEQYF
>-|-|TRBJ1-5|TRBV7-2
TGTGCCAGCAGCTTAGATTATAGGGGACAGCCCCAGCATTTT
CASSLDYRGQPQHF
>TRBD1|few|TRBJ2-7|TRBV18
TGTGCCAGCTCAGGGGGACAGGGATTCTCCTACGAGCAGTACTTC
CASSGGQGFSYEQYF
>TRBD2|once|TRBJ2-7|TRBV9
TGTGCCAGCAGCGTGGGACTAGCGGGAGCCCAGGGCTACGAGCAGTACTTC
CASSVGLAGAQGYEQYF
>-|-|TRBJ1-1|TRBV28
TGTGCCAGCAGTTTAAGGCACAGGACCACTGAAGCTTTCTTT
CASSLRHRTTEAFF
>-|-|TRBJ1-3|TRBV23-1
TGCGCCAGCAGTCAACACCCCCCTCAGGGTTTAGGAGGAAACACCATATATTTT
CASSQHPPQGLGGNTIYF
>-|-|TRBJ1-1|TRBV4-2
TGTGCCAGCAGCCTTGGGGGGGGGAACACTGAAGCTTTCTTT
CASSLGGGNTEAFF
>-|-|TRBJ1-2|TRBV27
TGTGCCAGCAGTTTATGGCAGTCCGAGGACTACTATGGCTACACCTTC
CASSLWQSEDYYGYTF
>TRBD1|-|TRBJ1-3|TRBV2
TGTGCCAGCAGGCCCCCAACTTCCGGGACAGGATTTACTGGAAACACCATATATTTT
CASRPPTSGTGFTGNTIYF
>-|-|TRBJ2-5|TRBV20-1
TGCAGTGCTAGTAGTCGGGTGGAGAGAGGGGAGACCCAGTACTTC
CSASSRVERGETQYF
>-|-|TRBJ2-2|TRBV7-2
TGTGCCAGCAGCTTCGGGGTTAGCTCTTCCGGGGAGCTGTTTTTT
CASSFGVSSSGELFF
>-|-|TRBJ1-1|TRBV7-2
TGTGCCAGCAGCATAAGCGGGATTGTGAGCACTGAAGCTTTCTTT
CASSISGIVSTEAFF
>-|-|TRBJ1-1|TRBV7-2
TGTGCCAGCAGCTTCACTGGGAGGAACACTGAAGCTTTCTTT
CASSFTGRNTEAFF
>-|-|TRBJ1-1|TRBV19
TGTGCCAGTAGTAGTCTCGACAGGTCTCCCGTCGAAGCTTTCTTT
CASSSLDRSPVEAFF
>TRBD1|-|TRBJ2-7|TRBV6-5
TGTGCCAGCAGTTACCTGGACAGGGGACAGGACGAGCAGTACTTC
CASSYLDRGQDEQYF
>TRBD1|-|TRBJ1-5|TRBV6-2/TRBV6-3
TGTGCCAGCAGCCAGAAGGGACAGGGAAATCAGCCCCAGCATTTT
CASSQKGQGNQPQHF
>-|-|TRBJ1-5|TRBV30
TGTGCCTGGAGTTCGGGGGGCAGCAATCAGCCCCAGCATTTT
CAWSSGGSNQPQHF
>TRBD1|-|TRBJ2-3|TRBV7-3
TGTGCCAGTACAGGGGGCGCCCAGGGAGATACGCAGTATTTT
CASTGGAQGDTQYF
>TRBD2|-|TRBJ2-2|TRBV29-1
TGCAGCGTTGATACTAGCGGGAGGGGGAACACCGGGGAGCTGTTTTTT
CSVDTSGRGNTGELFF
>-|-|TRBJ1-2|TRBV6-5
TGTGCCAGCAGTCTTAATCGCGTGTACTTC
CASSLNRVYF
>-|few|TRBJ1-2|TRBV5-1
TGCGCCAGCAGCTGGCAGGACAATAGCTATGGCTACACCTTC
CASSWQDNSYGYTF
>TRBD1|-|TRBJ2-5|TRBV20-1
TGCAGTGCCAGGGGGGAGACCCAGTACTTC
CSARGETQYF
>TRBD1|once|TRBJ2-6|TRBV5-4
TGTGCCAGCAGCATCGGACAGGGGGGGTCTGGGGCCAACGTCCTGACTTTC
CASSIGQGGSGANVLTF
>-|-|TRBJ1-3|TRBV5-1
TGCGCCAGCAGCTTGAATGGGCAGGTGTCTGGAAACACCATATATTTT
CASSLNGQVSGNTIYF